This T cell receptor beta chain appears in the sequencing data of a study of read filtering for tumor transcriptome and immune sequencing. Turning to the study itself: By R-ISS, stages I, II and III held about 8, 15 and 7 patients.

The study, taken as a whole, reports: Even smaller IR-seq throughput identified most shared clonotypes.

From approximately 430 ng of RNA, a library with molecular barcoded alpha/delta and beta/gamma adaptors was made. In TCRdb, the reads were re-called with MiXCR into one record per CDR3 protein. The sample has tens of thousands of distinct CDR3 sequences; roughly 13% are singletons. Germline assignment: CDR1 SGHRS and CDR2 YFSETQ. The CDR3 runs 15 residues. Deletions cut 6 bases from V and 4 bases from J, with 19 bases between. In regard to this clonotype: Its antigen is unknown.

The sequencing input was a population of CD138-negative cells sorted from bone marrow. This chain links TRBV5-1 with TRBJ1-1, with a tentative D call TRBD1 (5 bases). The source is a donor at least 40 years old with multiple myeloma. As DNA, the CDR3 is TGCGCCAGCAACCTAGGACCCCCGGGGGGCACTGAAGCTTTCTTT. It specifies CASNLGPPGGTEAFF. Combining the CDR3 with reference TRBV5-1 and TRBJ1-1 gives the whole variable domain KAGVTQTPRYLIKTRGQQVTLSCSPISGHRSVSWYQQTPGQGLQFLFEYFSETQRNKGNFPGRFSGRQFSNSRSEMNVSTLELGDSALYLCASNLGPPGGTEAFFGQGTRLTVV.